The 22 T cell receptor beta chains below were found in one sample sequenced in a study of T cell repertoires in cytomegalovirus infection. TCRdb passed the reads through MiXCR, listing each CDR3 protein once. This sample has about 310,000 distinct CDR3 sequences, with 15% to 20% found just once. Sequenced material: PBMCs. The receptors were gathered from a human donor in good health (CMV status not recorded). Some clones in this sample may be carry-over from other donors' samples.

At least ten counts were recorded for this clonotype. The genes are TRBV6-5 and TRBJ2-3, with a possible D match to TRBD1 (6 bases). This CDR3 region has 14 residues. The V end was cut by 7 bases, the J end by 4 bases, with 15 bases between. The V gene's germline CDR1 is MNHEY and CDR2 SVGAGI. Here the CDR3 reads CASKIQGDADTQYF. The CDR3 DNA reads TGTGCCAGCAAAATACAGGGAGATGCAGATACGCAGTATTTT.

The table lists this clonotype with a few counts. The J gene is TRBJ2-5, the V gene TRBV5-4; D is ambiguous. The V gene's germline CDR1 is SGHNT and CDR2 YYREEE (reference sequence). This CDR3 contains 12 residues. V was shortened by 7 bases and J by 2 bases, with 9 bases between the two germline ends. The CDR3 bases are TGTGCCAGCGGTGACTTACAAGAGACCCAGTACTTC. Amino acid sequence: CASGDLQETQYF.

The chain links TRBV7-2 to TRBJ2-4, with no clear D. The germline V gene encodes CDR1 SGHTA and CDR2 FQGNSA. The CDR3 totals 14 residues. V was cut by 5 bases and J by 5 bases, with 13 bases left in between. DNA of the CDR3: TGTGCCAGCAGCATCAAGTGGGCGGAAAACATTCAGTACTTC. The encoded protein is CASSIKWAENIQYF.

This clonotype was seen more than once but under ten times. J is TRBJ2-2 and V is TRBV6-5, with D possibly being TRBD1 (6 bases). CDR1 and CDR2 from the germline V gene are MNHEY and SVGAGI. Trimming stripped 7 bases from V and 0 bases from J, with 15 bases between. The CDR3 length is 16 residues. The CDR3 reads CASKYPGTPNTGELFF. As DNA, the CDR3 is TGTGCCAGCAAGTACCCCGGGACACCGAACACCGGGGAGCTGTTTTTT.

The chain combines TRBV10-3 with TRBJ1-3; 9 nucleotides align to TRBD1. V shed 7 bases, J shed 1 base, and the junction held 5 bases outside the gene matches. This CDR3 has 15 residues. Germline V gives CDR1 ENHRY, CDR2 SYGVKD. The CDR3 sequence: CAITEQGASGNTIYF. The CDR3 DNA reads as TGTGCCATCACGGAACAGGGGGCATCTGGAAACACCATATATTTT.

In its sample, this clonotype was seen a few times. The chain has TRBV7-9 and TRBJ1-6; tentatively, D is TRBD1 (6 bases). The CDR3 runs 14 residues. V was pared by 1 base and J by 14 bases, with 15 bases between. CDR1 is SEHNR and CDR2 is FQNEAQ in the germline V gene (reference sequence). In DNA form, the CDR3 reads TGTGCCAGCAGCTTAGGTGGGACATCGCAAGCCCTCCACTTT. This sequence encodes CASSLGGTSQALHF.

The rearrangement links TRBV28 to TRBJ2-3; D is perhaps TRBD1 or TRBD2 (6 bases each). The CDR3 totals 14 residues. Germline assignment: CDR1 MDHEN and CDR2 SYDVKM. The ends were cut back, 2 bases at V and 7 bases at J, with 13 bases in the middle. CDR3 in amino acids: CASSLRWGANTQYF. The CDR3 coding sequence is TGTGCCAGCAGTTTAAGGTGGGGGGCGAATACGCAGTATTTT.

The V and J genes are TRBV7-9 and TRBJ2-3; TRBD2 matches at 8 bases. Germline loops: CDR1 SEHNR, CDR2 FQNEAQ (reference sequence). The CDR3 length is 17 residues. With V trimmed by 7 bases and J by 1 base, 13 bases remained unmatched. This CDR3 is CASTPWGSGGGTDTQYF. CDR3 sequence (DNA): TGTGCCAGCACCCCGTGGGGCAGCGGGGGTGGCACAGATACGCAGTATTTT. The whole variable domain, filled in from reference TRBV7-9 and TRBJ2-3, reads DTGVSQNPRHKITKRGQNVTFRCDPISEHNRLYWYRQTLGQGPEFLTYFQNEAQLEKSRLLSDRFSAERPKGSFSTLEIQRTEQGDSAMYLCASTPWGSGGGTDTQYFGPGTRLTVL.

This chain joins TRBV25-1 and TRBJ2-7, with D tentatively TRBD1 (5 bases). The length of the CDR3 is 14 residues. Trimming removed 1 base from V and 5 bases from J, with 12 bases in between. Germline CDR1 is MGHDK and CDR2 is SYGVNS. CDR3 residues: CASSESQGLHEQYF. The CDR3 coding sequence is TGTGCCAGCAGTGAATCCCAGGGTCTCCACGAGCAGTACTTC.

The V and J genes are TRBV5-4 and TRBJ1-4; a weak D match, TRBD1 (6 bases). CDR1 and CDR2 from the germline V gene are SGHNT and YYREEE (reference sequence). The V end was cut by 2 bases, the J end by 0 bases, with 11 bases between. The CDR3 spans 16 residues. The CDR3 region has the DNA TGTGCCAGCAGCTTTGGGACACCCACAACTAATGAAAAACTGTTTTTT. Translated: CASSFGTPTTNEKLFF. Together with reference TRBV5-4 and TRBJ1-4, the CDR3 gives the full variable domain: ETGVTQSPTHLIKTRGQQVTLRCSSQSGHNTVSWYQQALGQGPQFIFQYYREEENGRGNFPPRFSGLQFPNYSSELNVNALELDDSALYLCASSFGTPTTNEKLFFGSGTQLSVL.

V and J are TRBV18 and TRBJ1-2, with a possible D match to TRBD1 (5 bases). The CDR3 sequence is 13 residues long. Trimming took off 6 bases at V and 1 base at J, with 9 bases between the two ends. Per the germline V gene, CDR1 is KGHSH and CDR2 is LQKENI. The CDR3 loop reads CASSSGDNYGYTF. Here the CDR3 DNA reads TGTGCCAGCTCTTCGGGGGATAACTATGGCTACACCTTC.

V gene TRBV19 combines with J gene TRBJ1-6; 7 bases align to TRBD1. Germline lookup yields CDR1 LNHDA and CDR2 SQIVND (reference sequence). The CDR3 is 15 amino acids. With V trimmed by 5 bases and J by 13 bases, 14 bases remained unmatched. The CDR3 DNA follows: TGTGCCAGTAGTTTCACCGGGACAGACGTCTTGCCCCTCCACTTT. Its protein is CASSFTGTDVLPLHF.

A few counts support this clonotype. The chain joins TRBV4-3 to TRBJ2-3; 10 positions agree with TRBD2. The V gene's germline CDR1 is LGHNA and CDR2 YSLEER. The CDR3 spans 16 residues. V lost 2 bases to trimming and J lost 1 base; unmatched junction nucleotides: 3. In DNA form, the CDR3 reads TGCGCCAGCAGCCAAAGGCTAGCGGGGGGCACAGATACGCAGTATTTT. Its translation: CASSQRLAGGTDTQYF.

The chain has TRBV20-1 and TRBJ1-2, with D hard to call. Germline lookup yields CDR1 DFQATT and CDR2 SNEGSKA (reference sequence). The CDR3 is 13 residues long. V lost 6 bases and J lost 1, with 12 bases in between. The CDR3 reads CSAVREINYGYTF. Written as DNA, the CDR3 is TGCAGTGCCGTGAGGGAGATTAACTATGGCTACACCTTC.

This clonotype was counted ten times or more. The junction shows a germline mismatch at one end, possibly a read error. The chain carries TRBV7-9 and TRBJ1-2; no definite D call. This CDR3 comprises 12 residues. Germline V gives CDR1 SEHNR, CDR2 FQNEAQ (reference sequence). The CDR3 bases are TGTGCCAGCAGCTTAGAAGGCAGGTCGGGCCTCTTC. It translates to CASSLEGRSGLF.

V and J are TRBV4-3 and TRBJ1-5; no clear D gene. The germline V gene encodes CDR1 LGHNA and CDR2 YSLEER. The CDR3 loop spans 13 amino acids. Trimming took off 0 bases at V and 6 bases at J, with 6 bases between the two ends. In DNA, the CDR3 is TGCGCCAGCAGCCAAGAATATCTTCAGCCCCAGCATTTT. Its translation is CASSQEYLQPQHF.

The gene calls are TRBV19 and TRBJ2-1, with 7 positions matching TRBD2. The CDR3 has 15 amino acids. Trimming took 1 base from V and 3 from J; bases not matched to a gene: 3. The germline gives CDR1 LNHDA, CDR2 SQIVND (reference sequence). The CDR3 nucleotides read TGTGCCAGTAGTATAGCGAGGGACTACTACAATGAGCAGTTCTTC. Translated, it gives CASSIARDYYNEQFF.

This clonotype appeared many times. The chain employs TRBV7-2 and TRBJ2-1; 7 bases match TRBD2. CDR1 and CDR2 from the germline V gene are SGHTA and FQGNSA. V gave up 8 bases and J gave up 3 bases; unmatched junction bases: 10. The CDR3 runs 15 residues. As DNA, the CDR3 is TGTGCCAGCTCCTCCGGTAGGGAGGGCTACAATGAGCAGTTCTTC. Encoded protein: CASSSGREGYNEQFF.

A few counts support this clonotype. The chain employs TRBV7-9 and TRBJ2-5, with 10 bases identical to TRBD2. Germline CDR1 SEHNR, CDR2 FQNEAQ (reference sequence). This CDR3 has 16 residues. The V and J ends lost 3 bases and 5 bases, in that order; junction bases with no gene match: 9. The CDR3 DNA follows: TGTGCCAGCAGCTTTCGTGTGGAGCGGGGGGGGGAGACCCAGTACTTC. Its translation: CASSFRVERGGETQYF.

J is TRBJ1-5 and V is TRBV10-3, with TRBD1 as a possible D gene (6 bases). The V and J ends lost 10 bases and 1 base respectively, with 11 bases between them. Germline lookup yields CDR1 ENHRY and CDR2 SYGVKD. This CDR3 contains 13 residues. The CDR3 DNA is TGTGCCACGCTACAGGGAAGCAATCAGCCCCAGCATTTT. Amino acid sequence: CATLQGSNQPQHF.

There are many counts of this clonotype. The CDR3 region has the DNA TGTGCCAGCAGCCGGGACAGGGAGACCCAGTACTTC. Protein product: CASSRDRETQYF. V and J are TRBV7-2 and TRBJ2-5; 8 bases align to TRBD1. CDR3 size: 12 residues. J was trimmed by 5 bases and V by 5 bases; bases with no gene match: 1. Germline V gene sequence: CDR1 SGHTA, CDR2 FQGNSA.

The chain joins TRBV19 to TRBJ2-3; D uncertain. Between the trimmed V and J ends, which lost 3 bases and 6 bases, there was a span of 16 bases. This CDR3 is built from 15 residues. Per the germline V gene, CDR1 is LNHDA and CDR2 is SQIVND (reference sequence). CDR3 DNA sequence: TGTGCCAGTAGTATTCGGTCAGGACCCACGGATACGCAGTATTTT. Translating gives CASSIRSGPTDTQYF.